This record looks at one TCR beta chain sequence and its context. Its antigen remains unidentified. These data belong to a study of T cell responses to AZD1222 COVID-19 vaccine. Germline V gene data show CDR1 as SGHVS and CDR2 as FQNEAQ. Trimming removed 1 base at V and 0 bases at J, with 10 bases between. The CDR3 is made up of 16 amino acids. Repertoires were generated with immunoSEQ multiplex PCR, while TCRdb's copy carries only in-frame clones and drops some. Among approximately 200,000 clones, about 90% were seen once, and the ten largest hold approximately 8%. Whole-study findings and limits: Compared with day 0, the breadth and depth of the Spike-specific TCR repertoire rose significantly after two doses of AZD1222.

The material was peripheral blood, obtained on day 0 of AZD1222 vaccination. The rearrangement uses TRBV7-8 and TRBJ1-3; D remains ambiguous. This clonotype was obtained from an adult in good health. CDR3 residues: CASSLGATYSGNTIYF. CDR3 nucleotides: TGTGCCAGCAGCTTAGGGGCTACATACTCTGGAAACACCATATATTTT.